This note documents a single TCR beta chain sequence. These data come from a study of control samples from healthy donors and cancer patients. Germline V gives CDR1 LNHDA, CDR2 SQIVND (reference sequence). Trimming took off 8 bases at V and 4 bases at J, with 5 bases between the two ends. The CDR3 consists of 10 residues. Measured with immunoSEQ multiplex PCR; TCRdb has only the in-frame clones, and not every one. The sample shows tens of thousands of clones, approximately 94% of them seen only once. The clonotype originates from a woman aged 40 to 50 with lung cancer. V and J are TRBV19 and TRBJ1-2; no reliable D call. The source material was PBMCs. The CDR3 DNA reads TGTGCCAGTGGGTTCTATGGCTACACCTTC. Protein: CASGFYGYTF.